This section outlines one T cell receptor beta chain sequence together with its context. Trimming removed 5 bases from V and 6 bases from J; junction bases left unmatched: 3. The CDR3 is 13 amino acids. Sequencing was performed with immunoSEQ multiplex PCR; in TCRdb, only in-frame clones are kept and a portion is missing. The sample consists of some 89,000 clones, more than 65% of them appearing once. These data originate in a study of blood T cell repertoires in COVID-19. V usage is TRBV12-3 or TRBV12-4 and J usage is TRBJ2-7; 11 nucleotides match TRBD1. Sequencing input: peripheral blood. The source of this sequence is a man in his 60s with acute or convalescent COVID-19. CDR3 region: CASSTGTGGEQYF. The CDR3 bases are TGTGCCAGCAGTACCGGGACAGGGGGCGAGCAGTACTTC.